This passage covers 16 T cell receptor beta chains from one sample sequenced in a study of shared clonotypes between healthy human individuals. Generated by immunoSEQ multiplex PCR, the TCRdb table keeps only in-frame clones and is missing some. Of roughly 1,500,000 clones listed, less than 99% are singletons. Sequenced material: naive CD4+ T cells sorted from blood. Subset described: CD45RA+ positively selected. These receptors came from a man aged 30 to 39 in good health.

The rearrangement uses TRBV6-6 and TRBJ1-2, with a possible D match to TRBD1 (6 bases). The CDR3 contains 15 residues. Germline V gene data show CDR1 as MNHNY and CDR2 as SVGAGI (reference sequence). Trimming removed 6 bases at V and 0 bases at J, with 14 bases between. CDR3 sequence: CASRIRDTSNYGYTF. Here the CDR3 DNA reads TGTGCCAGCAGAATACGGGACACCTCTAACTATGGCTACACCTTC.

The rearrangement joins TRBV30 to TRBJ2-2, with a tentative D call TRBD1 (6 bases). Per the germline V gene, CDR1 is GTSNPN and CDR2 is SVGIG (reference sequence). The CDR3 is 14 residues long. V lost 0 bases and J lost 5, with 10 bases in between. The CDR3 sequence: CAWSVVRGTGELFF. The CDR3 bases are TGTGCCTGGAGTGTAGTGAGGGGGACCGGGGAGCTGTTTTTT.

CDR3 bases: TGTGCCAGCAGCAAAGACGATGGGGAACGGTCCTACGAGCAGTACTTC. This sequence encodes CASSKDDGERSYEQYF. The chain uses TRBV21-1 and TRBJ2-7. TRBV21-1 is a documented pseudogene. This CDR3 has 16 residues.

The sample holds one count of this clone. The chain joins TRBV7-8 to TRBJ2-5; a possible D gene is TRBD1 (5 bases). CDR3 length: 15 amino acids. Germline-derived CDR1 and CDR2 are SGHVS and FQNEAQ. Trimming shortened V by 3 bases and J by 7 bases, and 18 bases separated the two germline ends. The CDR3 coding sequence is TGTGCCAGCAGCTTTCGCAGGGATTGGGGTGGGACCCAGTACTTC. Translated, it gives CASSFRRDWGGTQYF.

A single count supports this clone. The V call is TRBV6-6, the J call TRBJ2-7; D remains unclear. Germline CDR1 MNHNY, CDR2 SVGAGI (reference sequence). V lost 5 bases and J 5 bases, leaving 10 bases between the germline ends. The CDR3 loop spans 12 amino acids. The CDR3 spells CASSPPKNEQYF. The CDR3 nucleotides read TGTGCCAGCAGTCCCCCAAAGAACGAGCAGTACTTC.

The chain uses TRBV7-3 and TRBJ1-5, with D unresolved. V gave up 1 base and J gave up 2 bases, with 6 bases separating them. Germline-derived CDR1 and CDR2 are SGHTA and FQGTGA. This CDR3 has 14 residues. The CDR3 nucleotides are TGTGCCAGCAGCTTAAAAGCAGGCAATCAGCCCCAGCATTTT. This gives the protein CASSLKAGNQPQHF.

V and J are TRBV10-3 and TRBJ1-1, with 7 bases lining up with TRBD1. Germline CDR1 and CDR2: ENHRY and SYGVKD. The CDR3 spans 14 residues. V was pared by 6 bases and J by 1 base, with 5 bases of the junction left unmatched. CDR3 residues: CAIRVQGKNTEAFF. The CDR3 DNA reads TGTGCCATCAGAGTACAGGGGAAGAACACTGAAGCTTTCTTT.

The V and J genes are TRBV18 and TRBJ1-1; D unclear. The CDR3 sequence is 16 residues long. Trimming stripped 3 bases from V and 2 bases from J, with 16 bases between. In germline, CDR1 is KGHSH, CDR2 LQKENI. CDR3 sequence reads: CASSPAPEGTNTEAFF. DNA of the CDR3: TGTGCCAGCTCACCTGCTCCGGAGGGCACCAACACTGAAGCTTTCTTT.

V and J are TRBV7-9 and TRBJ1-1, with no clear D. The V end lost 4 bases, the J end lost 1 base, and 7 bases lay between the germline ends. In germline, CDR1 is SEHNR, CDR2 FQNEAQ (reference sequence). The CDR3 spans 13 residues. The CDR3 region is CASSSWGNTEAFF. The CDR3 DNA follows: TGTGCCAGCAGCTCCTGGGGGAACACTGAAGCTTTCTTT.

The chain links TRBV25-1 to TRBJ2-4, with 12 bases lining up with TRBD2. After removal of 4 bases from V and 5 bases from J, the junction contained 3 bases not matched to a gene. The CDR3 consists of 15 residues. CDR1 and CDR2 from the germline V gene are MGHDK and SYGVNS. As DNA, the CDR3 is TGTGCCAGCAGTGGACTAGCGGGGGACGAAAACATTCAGTACTTC. Encoded protein: CASSGLAGDENIQYF.

This chain connects TRBV11-3 to TRBJ2-1; 13 nucleotides align to TRBD2. The CDR3 contains 17 residues. V lost 1 base and J lost 6; bases outside the gene matches: 6. Germline CDR1 SGHNT, CDR2 YENEEA. The CDR3 DNA follows: TGTGCCAGCAGCTTAGGGGGGACTAGCGGGATGCCCAATGAGCAGTTCTTC. It translates to CASSLGGTSGMPNEQFF.

The chain links TRBV15 to TRBJ2-3; D call uncertain. CDR3 length: 16 amino acids. In germline, CDR1 is LNHNV, CDR2 YYDKDF (reference sequence). V gave up 7 bases and J gave up 5 bases, with 22 bases separating them. The CDR3 DNA sequence: TGTGCCACCAAGCGACTCCGGGCCCAATGGGAAGATACGCAGTATTTT. The encoded protein is CATKRLRAQWEDTQYF.

Only one count was recorded for this clone. This rearrangement joins TRBV6-1 to TRBJ2-1; TRBD2 matches at 13 bases. Per the germline V gene, CDR1 is MNHNS and CDR2 is SASEGT. CDR3 size: 16 residues. V lost 3 bases to trimming and J lost 4 bases; unmatched junction nucleotides: 3. CDR3 amino acids: CASSDRLAGGYNEQFF. In DNA form, the CDR3 reads TGTGCCAGCAGTGATCGACTAGCGGGAGGATACAATGAGCAGTTCTTC.

In regard to this clone: Within the sample, other DNA sequences also encode this same CDR3. The chain has TRBV5-1 and TRBJ1-1, with 8 bases aligning to TRBD1. The CDR3 length is 14 residues. CDR1 is SGHRS and CDR2 is YFSETQ in the germline V gene. J lost 1 base, V lost 4 bases, and 3 bases had no gene match. The DNA of the CDR3 is TGCGCCAGCAGCCTCGACAGGGGGAACACTGAAGCTTTCTTT. Encoded protein: CASSLDRGNTEAFF.

V usage is TRBV15 and J usage is TRBJ2-7; D is perhaps TRBD2 (5 bases). This CDR3 has 13 residues. The germline V and J ends were trimmed by 0 bases and 9 bases, with 12 bases remaining between them. Germline V gives CDR1 LNHNV, CDR2 YYDKDF (reference sequence). CDR3 sequence reads: CATSRDREGRQYF. In nucleotides, the CDR3 is TGTGCCACCAGCAGAGATCGAGAGGGCCGGCAGTACTTC.

V usage is TRBV28 and J usage is TRBJ2-7, with 7 nucleotides matching TRBD1. From germline, CDR1 is MDHEN and CDR2 SYDVKM. The CDR3 contains 15 residues. V lost 3 bases, J lost 3 bases, and 8 bases stayed unmatched. The CDR3 coding sequence is TGTGCCAGCAGTTTTGCAGACAGGGAGTTCTACGAGCAGTACTTC. Translated: CASSFADREFYEQYF.